Listed below are T cell receptor beta chains from one sample, sequenced in a study of T cell responses to AZD1222 COVID-19 vaccine. Generated by immunoSEQ multiplex PCR, the TCRdb table keeps only in-frame clones and is missing some. This table has 150,000 to 190,000 clones, roughly nine tenths appearing once. The material sequenced was peripheral blood, taken on day 0 of AZD1222 vaccination. The receptor set was obtained from an adult in good health. CDR3s include the opening cysteine and the closing phenylalanine or tryptophan. The D gene is left open where the match is weak. Clone size is stated in some rows and not others, as once, few, many or a class when expanded.

clone_size,j_call,d_call,v_call,cdr3_nt,cdr3_aa
NA,TRBJ1-4,TRBD1,TRBV6-8,TGTGCCAGAAATACTCCCCGGGACAGGGGGGACAGTAATGAAAAACTGTTTTTT,CARNTPRDRGDSNEKLFF
NA,TRBJ2-5,TRBD2,TRBV5-4,TGTGCCAGCAGCTTGGAGGGACTAGCGGGAGGGTTCTCCTCAGAGACCCAGTACTTC,CASSLEGLAGGFSSETQYF
NA,TRBJ1-3,NA,TRBV28,TGTGCCAGCAGCGTCTCTGGAAACACCATATATTTT,CASSVSGNTIYF
NA,TRBJ2-7,TRBD2,TRBV19,TGTGCCAGTAGTATAAACAGCGGGAGGGCCCACTACGAGCAGTACTTC,CASSINSGRAHYEQYF
NA,TRBJ2-2,NA,TRBV27,TGTGCCAGCAGGGGACCCTTGAACACCGGGGAGCTGTTTTTT,CASRGPLNTGELFF
NA,TRBJ2-7,NA,TRBV27,TGTGCCAGCAGTTTAGGCGGACTACTACTACACGAGCAGTACTTC,CASSLGGLLLHEQYF
NA,TRBJ1-2,NA,TRBV20-1,TGCAGTGCTAGTAATGTGAGGGACACACTTTCCGTCTATGGCTACACCTTC,CSASNVRDTLSVYGYTF
NA,TRBJ2-2,NA,TRBV14,TGTGCCAGCAGCCAAGATCCTTGGAACACCGGGGAGCTGTTTTTT,CASSQDPWNTGELFF
few,TRBJ2-1,NA,TRBV29-1,TGCAGCGTTGTTCTACGGGGAAGTTACAATGAGCAGTTCTTC,CSVVLRGSYNEQFF
NA,TRBJ2-7,NA,TRBV6-2/TRBV6-3,TGTGCCAGCAGTTACTCTCAAGGAGTCTACGAGCAGTACTTC,CASSYSQGVYEQYF
NA,TRBJ1-1,NA,TRBV7-8,TGTGCCAGCAGCCCATATCCCGGACAGATGAACACTGAAGCTTTCTTT,CASSPYPGQMNTEAFF
NA,TRBJ1-2,NA,TRBV21-1,TGTGCCAGCAGCACTATTCATAGGGGGCGGTCTAAAGGCTATGGCTACACCTTC,CASSTIHRGRSKGYGYTF
NA,TRBJ2-1,TRBD2,TRBV5-8,TGTGCCAGCAGCTCCCTTGAGGTAGCGGGACGTTTAAAGGAACAGTTCTTC,CASSSLEVAGRLKEQFF
NA,TRBJ2-3,NA,TRBV5-1,TGCGCCAGCAGCGACACAGATACGCAGTATTTT,CASSDTDTQYF